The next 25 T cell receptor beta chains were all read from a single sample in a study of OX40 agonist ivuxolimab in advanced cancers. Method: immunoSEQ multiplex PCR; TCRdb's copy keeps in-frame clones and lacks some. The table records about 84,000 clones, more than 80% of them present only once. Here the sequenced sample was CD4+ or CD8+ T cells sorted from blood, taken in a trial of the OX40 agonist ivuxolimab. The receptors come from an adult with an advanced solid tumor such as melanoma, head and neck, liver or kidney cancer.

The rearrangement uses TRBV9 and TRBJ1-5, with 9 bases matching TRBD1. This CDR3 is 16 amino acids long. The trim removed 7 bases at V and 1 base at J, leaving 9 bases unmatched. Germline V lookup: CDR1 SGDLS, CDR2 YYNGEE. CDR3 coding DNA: TGTGCCAGCGGGCCAGACACAGGGGGCAGCAATCAGCCCCAGCATTTT. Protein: CASGPDTGGSNQPQHF.

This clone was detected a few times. CDR3 sequence: CASSLVGGEGYTF. CDR3 bases: TGTGCCAGCAGCTTAGTCGGGGGTGAAGGCTACACCTTC. V usage is TRBV11-2 and J usage is TRBJ1-2; tentative D call: TRBD1 (5 bases). Germline CDR1 and CDR2: SGHAT and FQNNGV. The CDR3 consists of 13 residues. V was shortened by 1 base and J by 8 bases, with 11 bases between the two germline ends.

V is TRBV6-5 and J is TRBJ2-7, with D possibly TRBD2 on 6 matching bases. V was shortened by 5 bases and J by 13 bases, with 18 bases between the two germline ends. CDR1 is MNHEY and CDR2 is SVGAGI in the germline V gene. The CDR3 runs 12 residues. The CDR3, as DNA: TGTGCCAGCAGTGATCCGGGACTTCCCTACTACGTC. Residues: CASSDPGLPYYV.

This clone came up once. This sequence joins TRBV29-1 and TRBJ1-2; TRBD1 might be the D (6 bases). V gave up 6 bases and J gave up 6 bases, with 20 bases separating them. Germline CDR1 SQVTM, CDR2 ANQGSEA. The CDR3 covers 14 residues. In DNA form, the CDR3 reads TGCAGCGTACAAATCCTACAGGGAGGAGATGGCTACACCTTC. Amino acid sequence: CSVQILQGGDGYTF.

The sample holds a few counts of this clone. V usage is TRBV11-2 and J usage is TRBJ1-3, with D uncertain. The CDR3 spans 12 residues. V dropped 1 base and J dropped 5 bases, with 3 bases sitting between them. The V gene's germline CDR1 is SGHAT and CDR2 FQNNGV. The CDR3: CASSLVRNTIYF. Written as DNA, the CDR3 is TGTGCCAGCAGCTTAGTGAGAAACACCATATATTTT. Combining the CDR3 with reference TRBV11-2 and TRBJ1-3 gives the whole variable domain EAGVAQSPRYKIIEKRQSVAFWCNPISGHATLYWYQQILGQGPKLLIQFQNNGVVDDSQLPKDRFSAERLKGVDSTLKIQPAKLEDSAVYLCASSLVRNTIYFGEGSWLTVV.

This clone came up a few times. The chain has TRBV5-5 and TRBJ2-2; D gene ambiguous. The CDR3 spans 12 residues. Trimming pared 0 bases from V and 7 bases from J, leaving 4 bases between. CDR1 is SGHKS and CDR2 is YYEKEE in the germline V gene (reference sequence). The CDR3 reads CASSLVGGELFF. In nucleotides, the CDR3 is TGTGCCAGCAGCTTGGTCGGCGGGGAGCTGTTTTTT.

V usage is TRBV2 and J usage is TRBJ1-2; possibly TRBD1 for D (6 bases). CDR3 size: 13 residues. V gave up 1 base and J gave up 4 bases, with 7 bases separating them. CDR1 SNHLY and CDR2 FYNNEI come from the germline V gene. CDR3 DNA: TGTGCCAGCAGTGAAGGGGGGGCCTATGGCTACACCTTC. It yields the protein CASSEGGAYGYTF.

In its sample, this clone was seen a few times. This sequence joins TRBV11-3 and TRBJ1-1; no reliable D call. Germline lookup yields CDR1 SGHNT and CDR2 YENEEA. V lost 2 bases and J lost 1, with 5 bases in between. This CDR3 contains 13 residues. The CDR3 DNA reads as TGTGCCAGCAGCTTACGACCGAACACTGAAGCTTTCTTT. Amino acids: CASSLRPNTEAFF.

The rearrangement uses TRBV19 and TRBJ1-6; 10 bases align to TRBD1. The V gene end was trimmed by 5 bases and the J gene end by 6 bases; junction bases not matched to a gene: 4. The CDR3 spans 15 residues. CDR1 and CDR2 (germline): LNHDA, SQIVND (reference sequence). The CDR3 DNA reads TGTGCCAGTAGTCGGACAGGGGGGTTTAATTCACCCCTCCACTTT. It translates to CASSRTGGFNSPLHF.

In nucleotides, the CDR3 is TGCGCCAGCAGCCATAGCTCAGGGTCCCCTTTCTACGAGCAGTACTTC. It is translated as CASSHSSGSPFYEQYF. The V gene is TRBV4-3, the J gene TRBJ2-7; TRBD1 might be the D (5 bases). Germline lookup yields CDR1 LGHNA and CDR2 YSLEER. CDR3 length: 16 amino acids. V dropped 3 bases and J dropped 3 bases, with 18 bases sitting between them.

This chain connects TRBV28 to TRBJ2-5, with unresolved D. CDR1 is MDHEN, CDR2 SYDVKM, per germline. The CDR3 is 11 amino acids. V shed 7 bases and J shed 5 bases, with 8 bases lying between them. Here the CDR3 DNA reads TGTGCCAGCACCTCACGGGAGACCCAGTACTTC. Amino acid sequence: CASTSRETQYF.

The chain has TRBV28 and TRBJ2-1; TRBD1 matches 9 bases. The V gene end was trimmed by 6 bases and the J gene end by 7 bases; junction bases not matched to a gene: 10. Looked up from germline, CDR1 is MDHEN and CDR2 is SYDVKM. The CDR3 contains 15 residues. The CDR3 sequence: CASSPDRGLRNEQFF. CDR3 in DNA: TGTGCCAGCAGCCCCGACAGGGGGTTGAGGAATGAGCAGTTCTTC.

The CDR3 nucleotides read TGTGCCAGCAGTTACCGGGACGGGGGCAGGACCCAGTACTTC. It yields the protein CASSYRDGGRTQYF. The rearrangement links TRBV6-5 to TRBJ2-5; D possibly matches TRBD1 or TRBD2 (6 bases each). CDR3 length: 14 residues. The germline gives CDR1 MNHEY, CDR2 SVGAGI. Trimming left V 2 bases short and J 7 bases short, with 14 bases between.

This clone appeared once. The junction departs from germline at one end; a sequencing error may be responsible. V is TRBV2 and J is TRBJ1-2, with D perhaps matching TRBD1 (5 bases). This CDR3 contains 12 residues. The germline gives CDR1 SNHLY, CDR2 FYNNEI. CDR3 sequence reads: CASSESRVGNAF. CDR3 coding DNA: TGTGCCAGCAGTGAATCCAGGGTTGGGAACGCCTTC.

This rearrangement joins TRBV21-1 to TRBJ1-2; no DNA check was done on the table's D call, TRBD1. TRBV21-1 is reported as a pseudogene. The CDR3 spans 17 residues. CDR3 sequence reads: CASSKFVRGTENYGYTF. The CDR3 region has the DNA TGTGCCAGCAGCAAATTCGTTAGGGGGACGGAGAACTATGGCTACACCTTC.

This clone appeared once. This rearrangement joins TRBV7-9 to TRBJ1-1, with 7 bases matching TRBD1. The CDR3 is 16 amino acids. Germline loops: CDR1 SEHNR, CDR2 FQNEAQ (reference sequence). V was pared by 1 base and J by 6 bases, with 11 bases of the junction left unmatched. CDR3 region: CASSLVGGDFVPEAFF. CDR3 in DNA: TGTGCCAGCAGCTTAGTAGGGGGCGATTTCGTCCCTGAAGCTTTCTTT. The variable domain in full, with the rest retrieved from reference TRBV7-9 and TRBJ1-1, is DTGVSQNPRHKITKRGQNVTFRCDPISEHNRLYWYRQTLGQGPEFLTYFQNEAQLEKSRLLSDRFSAERPKGSFSTLEIQRTEQGDSAMYLCASSLVGGDFVPEAFFGQGTRLTVV.

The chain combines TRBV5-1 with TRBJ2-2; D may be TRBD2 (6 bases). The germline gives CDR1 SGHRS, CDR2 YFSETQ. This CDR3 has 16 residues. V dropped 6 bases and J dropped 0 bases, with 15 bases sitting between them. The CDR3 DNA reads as TGCGCCAGCACACCACGCGGCGGGGCGAACACCGGGGAGCTGTTTTTT. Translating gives CASTPRGGANTGELFF.

This chain's CDR3 is CASSCRNTGVDSGNTIYF. CDR3 nucleotides: TGTGCCAGCAGCTGTCGGAACACAGGGGTCGACTCTGGAAACACCATATATTTT. This chain connects TRBV21-1 to TRBJ1-3; the listed D gene, TRBD1, was not tested against the DNA. TRBV21-1 represents a pseudogene. The CDR3 runs 18 residues.

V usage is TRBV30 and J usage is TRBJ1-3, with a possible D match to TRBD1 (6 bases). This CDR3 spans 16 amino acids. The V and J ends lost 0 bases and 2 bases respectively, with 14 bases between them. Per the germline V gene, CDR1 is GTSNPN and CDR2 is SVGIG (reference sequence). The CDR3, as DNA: TGTGCCTGGAGTGTACCGGGCAGGGGCACTGGAAACACCATATATTTT. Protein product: CAWSVPGRGTGNTIYF.

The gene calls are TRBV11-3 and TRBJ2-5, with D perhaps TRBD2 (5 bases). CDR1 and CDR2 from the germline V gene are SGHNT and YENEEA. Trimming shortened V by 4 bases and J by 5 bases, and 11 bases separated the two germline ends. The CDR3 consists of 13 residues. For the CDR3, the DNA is TGTGCCAGCAGCTCCGGACTTATGGAGACCCAGTACTTC. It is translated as CASSSGLMETQYF.

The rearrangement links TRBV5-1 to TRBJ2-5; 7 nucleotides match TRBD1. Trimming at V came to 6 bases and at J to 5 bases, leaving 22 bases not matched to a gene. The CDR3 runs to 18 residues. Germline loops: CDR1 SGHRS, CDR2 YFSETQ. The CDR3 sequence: CASTPPVLRQGTGETQYF. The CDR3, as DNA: TGCGCCAGCACCCCCCCGGTTCTTCGACAGGGAACGGGGGAGACCCAGTACTTC.

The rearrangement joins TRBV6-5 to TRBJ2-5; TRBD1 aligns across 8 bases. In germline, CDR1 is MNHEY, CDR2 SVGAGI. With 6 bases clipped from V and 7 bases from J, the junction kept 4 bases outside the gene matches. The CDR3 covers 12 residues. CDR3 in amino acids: CASRPGTGTQYF. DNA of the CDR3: TGTGCCAGCAGACCAGGGACAGGGACCCAGTACTTC.

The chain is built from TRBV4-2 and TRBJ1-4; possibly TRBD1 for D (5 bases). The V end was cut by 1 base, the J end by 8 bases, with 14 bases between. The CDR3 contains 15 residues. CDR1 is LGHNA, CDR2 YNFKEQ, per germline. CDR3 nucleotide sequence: TGTGCCAGCAGCCAAGGGGGCCCGGAGGGAGAAAAACTGTTTTTT. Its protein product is CASSQGGPEGEKLFF.

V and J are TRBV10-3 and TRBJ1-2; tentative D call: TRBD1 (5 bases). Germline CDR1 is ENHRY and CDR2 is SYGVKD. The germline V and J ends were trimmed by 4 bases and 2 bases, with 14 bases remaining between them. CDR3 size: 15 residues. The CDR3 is CAISGGDSLNYGYTF. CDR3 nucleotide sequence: TGTGCCATCAGTGGGGGAGACAGCCTCAACTATGGCTACACCTTC.

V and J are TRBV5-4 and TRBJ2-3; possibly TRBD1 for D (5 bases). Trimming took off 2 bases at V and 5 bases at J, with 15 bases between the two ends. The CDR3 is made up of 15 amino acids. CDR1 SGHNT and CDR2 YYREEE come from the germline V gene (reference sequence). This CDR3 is CASSFGQGQGDTQYF. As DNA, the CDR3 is TGTGCCAGCAGCTTCGGGCAGGGCCAGGGAGATACGCAGTATTTT.